This T cell receptor beta chain was sequenced in a study of identical twins. General study findings and limits: Insertions ran lower in abundant cord blood beta clonotypes, though not in memory repertoires.

Unique molecular identifiers were present on cDNA, and template switching added a universal primer site. TCRdb recomputed calls from the 5' RACE reads with MiXCR, one row per CDR3 protein. Counted here are 300,000 to 400,000 distinct CDR3 sequences, more than 9% occurring once; the ten biggest clones make up approximately 7.5%. Germline V gene data show CDR1 as SGHVS and CDR2 as FQNEAQ. The CDR3 runs 16 residues. V was shortened by 0 bases and J by 2 bases, with 11 bases between the two germline ends. In the case of this clonotype: Its target is not known.

The data also belong to a second study, concerning yellow fever vaccine responses in identical twins.

The chain joins TRBV7-8 to TRBJ1-5; D gene unclear. The sample comprised CD8+ T cells sorted from blood. This TCR derives from a young woman in good health. CDR3 DNA sequence: TGTGCCAGCAGCTTAGCATCGGGGTTGGGCAATCAGCCCCAGCATTTT. Its translation is CASSLASGLGNQPQHF.